The T cell receptor beta chain under discussion was sequenced for a study of OX40 agonist ivuxolimab in advanced cancers. Looking at the study overall: The mean age was 60 years, ranging from 23 to 79, with 65% to 85% of participants male. Under the entry rules, prior anti-PD-1, anti-PD-L1 or anti-CTLA-4 therapy was allowed, and approximately 40% had some.

V was cut by 3 bases and J by 5 bases, with 16 bases left in between. Germline V CDR1 and CDR2: ENHRY, SYGVKD. The CDR3 totals 15 residues. TCRdb keeps only in-frame clones here, not all; method: immunoSEQ multiplex PCR. The data contain about 72,000 clones, approximately 86% of them singletons. The source is an adult with an advanced solid tumor such as melanoma, head and neck, liver or kidney cancer. This chain joins TRBV10-3 and TRBJ2-5; D possibly corresponds to TRBD1 (6 bases). The specimen comprised CD4+ or CD8+ T cells sorted from blood, sampled in a trial of the OX40 agonist ivuxolimab. Here the CDR3 reads CAISDPQGLGETQYF. The CDR3 region has the DNA TGTGCCATCAGTGATCCCCAGGGGCTGGGGGAGACCCAGTACTTC.